This entry lists 28 T cell receptor beta chains sequenced from one sample in a study of early T cells in non-severe SARS-CoV-2 infection. TCRdb passed the 5' RACE reads through MiXCR, listing each CDR3 protein once. The repertoire holds fewer than 65,000 distinct CDR3 sequences, with less than 11% as singletons. Sequenced input: whole blood. The receptors derive from an adult who was a healthcare worker with PCR-confirmed SARS-CoV-2 infection or an uninfected control (not recorded which).

This clonotype was found many times. The chain employs TRBV5-1 and TRBJ2-3; 7 bases are a match to TRBD2. CDR1 is SGHRS, CDR2 YFSETQ, per germline. The CDR3 spans 16 residues. The trim removed 0 bases at V and 3 bases at J, leaving 7 bases unmatched. This chain's CDR3 is CASSLAGGRQTDTQYF. DNA for the CDR3: TGCGCCAGCAGCTTGGCTGGCGGGAGACAGACAGATACGCAGTATTTT.

The chain combines TRBV18 with TRBJ2-7; 7 nucleotides line up with TRBD2. In germline, CDR1 is KGHSH, CDR2 LQKENI. The junction had 12 bases not matched to a gene; V was cut back by 1 base and J by 0 bases. The CDR3 is made up of 18 amino acids. The CDR3 DNA is TGTGCCAGCTCACCACTGCCTACCGGCGGGGGTAGCTCCTACGAGCAGTACTTC. It is translated as CASSPLPTGGGSSYEQYF.

This clonotype was found many times. The chain couples TRBV12-5 to TRBJ1-5; tentatively, D is TRBD1 (5 bases). Germline V CDR1 and CDR2: LGHNT, FRNRAP. Between the trimmed V and J ends, which lost 3 bases and 5 bases, there was a span of 8 bases. The CDR3 consists of 13 residues. CDR3 residues: CASGFDSYQPQHF. CDR3 coding DNA: TGTGCTAGTGGTTTCGACAGTTATCAGCCCCAGCATTTT.

The chain has TRBV4-1 and TRBJ1-2; TRBD1 aligns across 7 bases. The J segment lost 2 bases and the V segment lost 3 bases, leaving 12 bases of the junction unmatched. The CDR3 contains 17 residues. Looked up from germline, CDR1 is MGHRA and CDR2 is YSYEKL. CDR3 in DNA: TGCGCCAGCAGCCACACCACAGGGGTAAGAAGAAACTATGGCTACACCTTC. Residues: CASSHTTGVRRNYGYTF.

In its sample, this clonotype was seen many times. The chain is built from TRBV14 and TRBJ1-2, with a weak D call TRBD1 (5 bases). Germline assignment: CDR1 SGHDN and CDR2 FVKESK. Trimming took off 0 bases at V and 6 bases at J, with 11 bases between the two ends. This CDR3 is built from 14 residues. The CDR3 DNA reads as TGTGCCAGCAGCCAAGACAGGGCTACGGATGGCTACACCTTC. Translated, it gives CASSQDRATDGYTF.

This clonotype came up many times. This chain connects TRBV9 to TRBJ2-2, with 11 bases fitting TRBD2. Germline lookup yields CDR1 SGDLS and CDR2 YYNGEE. The CDR3 has 15 residues. The V gene end was trimmed by 6 bases and the J gene end by 5 bases; junction bases not matched to a gene: 6. CDR3 sequence (DNA): TGTGCCAGCACCTCTAGCGGGGGGTTGACCGGGGAGCTGTTTTTT. Its translation: CASTSSGGLTGELFF.

V and J are TRBV28 and TRBJ2-3; tentative D call: TRBD1 (5 bases). V was cut by 5 bases and J by 4 bases, with 16 bases left in between. This CDR3 spans 15 amino acids. Germline V lookup: CDR1 MDHEN, CDR2 SYDVKM. CDR3 DNA: TGTGCCAGCAGTAGACGACAGAGGAGCCCAGATACGCAGTATTTT. Its translation is CASSRRQRSPDTQYF. Based on the CDR3 plus reference TRBV28 and TRBJ2-3, the full variable domain is DVKVTQSSRYLVKRTGEKVFLECVQDMDHENMFWYRQDPGLGLRLIYFSYDVKMKEKGDIPEGYSVSREKKERFSLILESASTNQTSMYLCASSRRQRSPDTQYFGPGTRLTVL.

In this sample, this clonotype turned up many times. The chain employs TRBV7-9 and TRBJ2-1; 8 nucleotides align to TRBD2. Germline CDR1 SEHNR, CDR2 FQNEAQ (reference sequence). The CDR3 extends over 15 amino acids. Germline trimming cut 5 bases from V and 0 bases from J; bases unmatched to any gene: 3. The CDR3: CASSLSGSSYNEQFF. CDR3 coding DNA: TGTGCCAGCAGCCTCAGCGGGAGCTCCTACAATGAGCAGTTCTTC.

The gene calls are TRBV20-1 and TRBJ2-7, with 11 bases fitting TRBD1. The CDR3 has 13 residues. CDR1 is DFQATT and CDR2 is SNEGSKA in the germline V gene (reference sequence). Germline trimming cut 6 bases from V and 6 bases from J; bases unmatched to any gene: 7. CDR3 in DNA: TGCAGTGCGAGGACAGGGGGCCTCGCCGAGCAGTACTTC. It yields the protein CSARTGGLAEQYF.

The J gene is TRBJ2-2, the V gene TRBV2, with TRBD2 matching 7 bases. Germline loops: CDR1 SNHLY, CDR2 FYNNEI. After removal of 5 bases from V and 4 bases from J, the junction contained 4 bases not matched to a gene. The CDR3 length is 14 residues. CDR3 DNA: TGTGCCAGCAGTCGGACTAGTCTCACCGGGGAGCTGTTTTTT. The encoded protein is CASSRTSLTGELFF.

This clonotype occurred many times. The chain recombines TRBV7-2 with TRBJ2-3; TRBD2 agrees at 8 bases. This CDR3 comprises 14 residues. Trimming removed 6 bases from V and 1 base from J; junction bases left unmatched: 3. Germline V gives CDR1 SGHTA, CDR2 FQGNSA. CDR3 coding DNA: TGTGCCAGCAGTAGAGCGGGGGGCACAGATACGCAGTATTTT. It codes for CASSRAGGTDTQYF.

The rearrangement uses TRBV7-9 and TRBJ1-6; 9 nucleotides align to TRBD1. The CDR3 length is 16 residues. Germline assignment: CDR1 SEHNR and CDR2 FQNEAQ (reference sequence). V gave up 5 bases and J gave up 7 bases; unmatched junction bases: 9. This CDR3 is CASSVPGQGRNSPLHF. CDR3 in DNA: TGTGCCAGCAGCGTCCCGGGACAGGGAAGGAATTCACCCCTCCACTTT.

This chain joins TRBV5-1 and TRBJ1-5; D uncertain. The CDR3 is made up of 13 amino acids. Trimming left V 4 bases short and J 4 bases short, with 9 bases between. CDR1 SGHRS and CDR2 YFSETQ come from the germline V gene. The DNA of the CDR3 is TGCGCCAGCAGCGAGATACCGAATCAGCCCCAGCATTTT. This codes for CASSEIPNQPQHF.

This clonotype was counted a few times. This chain joins TRBV7-2 and TRBJ2-1; the D gene is possibly TRBD1 (5 bases). The CDR3 consists of 17 residues. Germline V gene data show CDR1 as SGHTA and CDR2 as FQGNSA. V lost 1 base and J 7 bases, leaving 20 bases between the germline ends. The CDR3 sequence: CASSLGFWGPHGNEQFF. The CDR3 DNA follows: TGTGCCAGCAGCTTAGGATTCTGGGGCCCCCACGGTAATGAGCAGTTCTTC.

There are many counts of this clonotype. The J gene is TRBJ2-5, the V gene TRBV7-2; D unresolved. CDR1 is SGHTA, CDR2 FQGNSA, per germline. CDR3 size: 14 residues. Trimming took 4 bases from V and 6 from J, leaving 15 bases between them. CDR3 region: CASSSAGSLKTQYF. The CDR3 DNA follows: TGTGCCAGCAGCTCAGCTGGGTCTCTCAAGACCCAGTACTTC.

Comments on this clonotype: A read error is possible here, since a much larger clone lies one base away. The V and J genes are TRBV7-2 and TRBJ2-5; D is unresolved. Looked up from germline, CDR1 is SGHTA and CDR2 is FQGNSA. The CDR3 loop spans 13 amino acids. Trimming pared 3 bases from V and 14 bases from J, leaving 19 bases between. The CDR3 region is CASSFSVMRGYYF. CDR3 coding DNA: TGTGCCAGCAGCTTTAGTGTTATGAGAGGCTATTACTTC.

J is TRBJ2-7 and V is TRBV6-1; maybe TRBD2 (6 bases). Germline values: CDR1 MNHNS, CDR2 SASEGT. With 7 bases removed from V and 2 bases from J, the gap between germline ends came to 15 bases. The CDR3 has 14 amino acids. CDR3 loop: CASKRDSTAYEQYF. The CDR3 DNA follows: TGTGCCAGCAAAAGGGACTCCACGGCCTACGAGCAGTACTTC.

In its sample, this clonotype was seen a few times. V and J are TRBV10-3 and TRBJ2-1; 9 bases map to TRBD2. Germline assignment: CDR1 ENHRY and CDR2 SYGVKD. The CDR3 covers 14 residues. V shed 10 bases, J shed 10 bases, and the junction held 14 bases outside the gene matches. The CDR3: CATEIAGASGEQFF. Written as DNA, the CDR3 is TGTGCCACGGAAATAGCGGGAGCGAGTGGGGAGCAGTTCTTC.

This clonotype was seen at least ten times. The rearrangement links TRBV7-2 to TRBJ2-3, with 7 bases lining up with TRBD2. CDR1 is SGHTA, CDR2 FQGNSA, per germline. V lost 5 bases and J lost 4; bases outside the gene matches: 9. The CDR3 has 15 residues. The DNA for the CDR3 is TGTGCCAGCAGCCCGGAGGGGAGGGGCGCAGATACGCAGTATTTT. Protein sequence: CASSPEGRGADTQYF.

This clonotype was detected many times. The rearrangement links TRBV9 to TRBJ2-3, with 12 bases that match TRBD2. Unmatched junction bases numbered 1, after V lost 0 bases and J lost 8 bases. This CDR3 region has 14 residues. Germline V lookup: CDR1 SGDLS, CDR2 YYNGEE. The CDR3 DNA reads TGTGCCAGCAGCGTAGGACTAGCGGGGGTTACGCAGTATTTT. Protein: CASSVGLAGVTQYF.

The CDR3 sequence: CSVPRGTEAFF. The CDR3, as DNA: TGCAGCGTCCCCAGGGGCACTGAAGCTTTCTTT. The chain carries TRBV29-1 and TRBJ1-1, with a weak D call TRBD1 (6 bases). Germline CDR1 reads SQVTM; CDR2 reads ANQGSEA. V lost 6 bases and J lost 4, with 9 bases in between. CDR3 length equals 11 residues.

This clonotype showed up just a few times. The J gene is TRBJ2-3, the V gene TRBV5-1; TRBD1 agrees at 9 bases. CDR3 length equals 15 residues. V shed 1 base, J shed 3 bases, and the junction held 3 bases outside the gene matches. Germline assignment: CDR1 SGHRS and CDR2 YFSETQ. Here the CDR3 reads CASSLTGGATDTQYF. For the CDR3, the DNA is TGCGCCAGCAGCTTGACAGGGGGCGCGACAGATACGCAGTATTTT.

This clonotype occurred a few times. The chain carries TRBV4-1 and TRBJ2-2, with 12 bases that match TRBD2. This CDR3 has 18 amino acids. From germline, CDR1 is MGHRA and CDR2 YSYEKL. V trimming: 4 bases; J trimming: 4 bases; junction bases outside the gene matches: 10. The CDR3 DNA sequence: TGCGCCAGCAGCCCCCTCGGACTAGCGGGGATTGGCACCGGGGAGCTGTTTTTT. Translated, it gives CASSPLGLAGIGTGELFF.

V is TRBV10-3 and J is TRBJ2-3; D not certain. The germline V gene has CDR1 ENHRY and CDR2 SYGVKD. V shed 2 bases and J shed 1 base, with 1 base lying between them. The CDR3 spans 12 residues. The CDR3 loop reads CAISEGTDTQYF. CDR3 coding DNA: TGTGCCATCAGTGAGGGCACAGATACGCAGTATTTT.

This clonotype has a count of ten or more. This rearrangement joins TRBV29-1 to TRBJ1-3; no reliable D call. V lost 7 bases and J lost 7, with 11 bases in between. Germline V gene lookup returns CDR1 SQVTM and CDR2 ANQGSEA. This CDR3 has 11 residues. The CDR3 region has the DNA TGCAGCGGTGGGTCGGGGAACACCATATATTTT. Its protein product is CSGGSGNTIYF. The full variable domain, completed using reference TRBV29-1 and TRBJ1-3, is SAVISQKPSRDICQRGTSLTIQCQVDSQVTMMFWYRQQPGQSLTLIATANQGSEATYESGFVIDKFPISRPNLTFSTLTVSNMSPEDSSIYLCSGGSGNTIYFGEGSWLTVV.

This clonotype was observed many times. The rearrangement uses TRBV14 and TRBJ1-6, with a weak D call TRBD1 (5 bases). Germline CDR1 SGHDN, CDR2 FVKESK. Deletions cut 3 bases from V and 4 bases from J, with 31 bases between. The CDR3 has 22 residues. The CDR3 sequence: CASSHFKVGPLKLRMYNSPLHF. The CDR3 DNA reads TGTGCCAGCAGCCATTTCAAAGTGGGGCCCTTGAAATTAAGAATGTATAATTCACCCCTCCACTTT.

This clonotype was counted between two and nine times. This rearrangement joins TRBV5-5 to TRBJ2-1; no definite D call. The length of the CDR3 is 13 residues. V dropped 4 bases and J dropped 4 bases, with 9 bases sitting between them. Germline V gene lookup returns CDR1 SGHKS and CDR2 YYEKEE (reference sequence). The CDR3 sequence is CASSPAAYNEQFF. In DNA form, the CDR3 reads TGTGCCAGCAGCCCGGCCGCATACAATGAGCAGTTCTTC.

This clonotype was counted many times. The genes are TRBV5-1 and TRBJ2-1, with a weak D call TRBD1 (5 bases). V lost 0 bases, J lost 8 bases, and 15 bases lay in between. Germline loops: CDR1 SGHRS, CDR2 YFSETQ. The CDR3 has 15 amino acids. This chain's CDR3 is CASSLASSGSHEQFF. CDR3 sequence (DNA): TGCGCCAGCAGCTTGGCCAGTTCAGGGTCTCATGAGCAGTTCTTC. Using reference TRBV5-1 and TRBJ2-1 for the parts outside the CDR3, the full variable domain is KAGVTQTPRYLIKTRGQQVTLSCSPISGHRSVSWYQQTPGQGLQFLFEYFSETQRNKGNFPGRFSGRQFSNSRSEMNVSTLELGDSALYLCASSLASSGSHEQFFGPGTRLTVL.